This TCR beta chain is drawn from a study of beta chain features in type 1 diabetes. Overall study results and limits: There was a moderate but significant shortening of TCRB CDR3s in all four CD4+ subsets of Type 1 diabetes patients.

Turning to this clone: Its antigen is unidentified.

Stem cell-like memory, regulatory, central memory and naive CD4+ cells were sorted via CD45RO/CCR7/CD25/CD127/CD95/CD27. Sorted populations all had greater than 98% purity. Expressed TCRB transcripts were sequenced, since all the RNA that had been isolated was reverse transcribed. Clones were sequenced by immunoSEQ multiplex PCR, and TCRdb holds only the in-frame ones, with some missing. The sample shows some 700,000 clones, 10% to 15% of them seen only once. The receptor was derived from a young man with type 1 diabetes. What was sequenced was naive CD4+ T cells from blood.

The CDR3 sequence is CASSRGGAAGTDTQYF. CDR3 coding DNA: TGTGCCAGCAGCCGAGGGGGGGCTGCTGGCACAGATACGCAGTATTTT. V is TRBV7-3 and J is TRBJ2-3; tentative D call: TRBD2 (7 bases). Trimming removed 5 bases at V and 1 base at J, with 16 bases between. The CDR3 length is 16 residues. CDR1 is SGHTA and CDR2 is FQGTGA in the germline V gene.